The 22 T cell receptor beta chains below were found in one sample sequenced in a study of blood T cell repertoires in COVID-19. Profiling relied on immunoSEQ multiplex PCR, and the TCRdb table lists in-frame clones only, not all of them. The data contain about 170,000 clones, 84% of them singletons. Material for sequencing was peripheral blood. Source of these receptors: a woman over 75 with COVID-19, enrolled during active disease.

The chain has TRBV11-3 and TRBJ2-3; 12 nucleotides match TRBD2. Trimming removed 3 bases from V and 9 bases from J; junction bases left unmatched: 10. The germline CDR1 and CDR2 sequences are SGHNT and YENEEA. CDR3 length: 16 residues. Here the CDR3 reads CASSLASGGALPTQYF. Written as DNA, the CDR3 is TGTGCCAGCAGCTTGGCTAGCGGGGGGGCCTTACCCACGCAGTATTTT.

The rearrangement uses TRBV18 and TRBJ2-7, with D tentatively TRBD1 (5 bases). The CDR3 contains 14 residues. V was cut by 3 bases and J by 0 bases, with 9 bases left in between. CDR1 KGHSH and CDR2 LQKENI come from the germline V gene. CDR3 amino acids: CASSPEQDSYEQYF. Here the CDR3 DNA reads TGTGCCAGCTCACCCGAACAGGACTCCTACGAGCAGTACTTC. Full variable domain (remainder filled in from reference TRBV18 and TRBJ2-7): NAGVMQNPRHLVRRRGQEARLRCSPMKGHSHVYWYRQLPEEGLKFMVYLQKENIIDESGMPKERFSAEFPKEGPSILRIQQVVRGDSAAYFCASSPEQDSYEQYFGPGTRLTVT.

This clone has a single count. CDR3: CASSLGTGWSYNEQFF. The CDR3, as DNA: TGTGCCAGCAGCCTAGGCACAGGTTGGTCCTACAATGAGCAGTTCTTC. The V and J genes are TRBV7-9 and TRBJ2-1; TRBD1 might be the D (5 bases). There are 16 residues in the CDR3. Germline loops: CDR1 SEHNR, CDR2 FQNEAQ (reference sequence). The V end lost 5 bases, the J end lost 1 base, and 15 bases lay between the germline ends.

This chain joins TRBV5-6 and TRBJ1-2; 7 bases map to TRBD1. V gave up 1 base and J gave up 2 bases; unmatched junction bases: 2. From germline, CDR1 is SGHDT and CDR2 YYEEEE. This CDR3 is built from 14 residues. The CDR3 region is CASSLRGQNYGYTF. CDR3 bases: TGTGCCAGCAGCTTGCGGGGACAGAACTATGGCTACACCTTC.

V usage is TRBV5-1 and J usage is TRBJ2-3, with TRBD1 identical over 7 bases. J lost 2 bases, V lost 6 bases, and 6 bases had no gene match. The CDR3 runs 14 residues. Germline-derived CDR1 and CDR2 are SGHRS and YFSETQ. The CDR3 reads CASTRDSNTDTQYF. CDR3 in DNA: TGCGCCAGCACTCGGGACAGCAACACAGATACGCAGTATTTT.

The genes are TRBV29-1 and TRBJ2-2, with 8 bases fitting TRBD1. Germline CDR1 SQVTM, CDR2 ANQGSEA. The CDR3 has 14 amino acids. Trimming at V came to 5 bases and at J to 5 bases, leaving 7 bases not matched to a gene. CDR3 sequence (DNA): TGCAGCGTTACAACAGGGGGAGGTACCGGGGAGCTGTTTTTT. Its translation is CSVTTGGGTGELFF.

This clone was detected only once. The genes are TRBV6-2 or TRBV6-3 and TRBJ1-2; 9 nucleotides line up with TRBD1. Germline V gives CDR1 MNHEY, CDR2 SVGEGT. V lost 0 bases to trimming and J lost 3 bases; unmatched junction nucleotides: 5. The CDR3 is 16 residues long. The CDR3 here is CASSYSSTGGYYGYTF. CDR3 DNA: TGTGCCAGCAGTTACTCGAGTACAGGGGGCTACTATGGCTACACCTTC.

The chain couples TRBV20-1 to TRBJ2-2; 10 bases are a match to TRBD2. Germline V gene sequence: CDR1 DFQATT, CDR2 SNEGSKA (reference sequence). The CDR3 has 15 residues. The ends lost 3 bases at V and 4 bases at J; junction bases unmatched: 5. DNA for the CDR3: TGCAGTGCTAGTCCTAGCGGGGGAGTCACCGGGGAGCTGTTTTTT. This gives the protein CSASPSGGVTGELFF.

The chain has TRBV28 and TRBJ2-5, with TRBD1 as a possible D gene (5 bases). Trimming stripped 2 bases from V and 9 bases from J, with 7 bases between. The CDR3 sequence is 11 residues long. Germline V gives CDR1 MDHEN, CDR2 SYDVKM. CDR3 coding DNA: TGTGCCAGCAGTTTAGAAGGGGCCCAGTACTTC. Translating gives CASSLEGAQYF.

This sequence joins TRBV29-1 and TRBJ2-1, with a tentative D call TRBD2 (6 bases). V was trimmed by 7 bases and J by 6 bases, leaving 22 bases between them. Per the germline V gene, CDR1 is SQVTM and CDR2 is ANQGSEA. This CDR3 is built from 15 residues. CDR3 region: CSGTIAGGPGNEQFF. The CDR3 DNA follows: TGCAGCGGAACAATAGCAGGAGGGCCGGGCAATGAGCAGTTCTTC.

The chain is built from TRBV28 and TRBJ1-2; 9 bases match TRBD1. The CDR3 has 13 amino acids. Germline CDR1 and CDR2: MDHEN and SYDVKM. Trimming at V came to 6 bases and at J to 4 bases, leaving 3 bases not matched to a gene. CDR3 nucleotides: TGTGCCAGCAGACAGGGGGCGGGCTATGGCTACACCTTC. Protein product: CASRQGAGYGYTF.

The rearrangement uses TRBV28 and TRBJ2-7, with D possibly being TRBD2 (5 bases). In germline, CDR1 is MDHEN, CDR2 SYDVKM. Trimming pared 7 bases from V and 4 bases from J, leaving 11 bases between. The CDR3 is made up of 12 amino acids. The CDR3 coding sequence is TGTGCCAGCACCCGGGATAAGTACGAGCAGTACTTC. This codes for CASTRDKYEQYF. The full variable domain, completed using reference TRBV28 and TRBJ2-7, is DVKVTQSSRYLVKRTGEKVFLECVQDMDHENMFWYRQDPGLGLRLIYFSYDVKMKEKGDIPEGYSVSREKKERFSLILESASTNQTSMYLCASTRDKYEQYFGPGTRLTVT.

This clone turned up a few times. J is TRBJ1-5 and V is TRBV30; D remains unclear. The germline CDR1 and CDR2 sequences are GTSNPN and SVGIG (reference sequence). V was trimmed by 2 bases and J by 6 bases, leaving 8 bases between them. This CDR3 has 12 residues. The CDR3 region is CAWSPGIQPQHF. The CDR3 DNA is TGTGCCTGGAGTCCGGGGATTCAGCCCCAGCATTTT.

CDR3 protein: CASSVEGGAPETHRELFF. CDR3 nucleotide sequence: TGTGCCAGCAGCGTAGAGGGCGGGGCGCCCGAAACCCACCGGGAGCTGTTTTTT. The rearrangement joins TRBV9 to TRBJ2-2, with D possibly matching TRBD2 (6 bases). The V and J ends lost 0 bases and 9 bases respectively, with 24 bases between them. Germline V CDR1 and CDR2: SGDLS, YYNGEE. This CDR3 is 18 amino acids long.

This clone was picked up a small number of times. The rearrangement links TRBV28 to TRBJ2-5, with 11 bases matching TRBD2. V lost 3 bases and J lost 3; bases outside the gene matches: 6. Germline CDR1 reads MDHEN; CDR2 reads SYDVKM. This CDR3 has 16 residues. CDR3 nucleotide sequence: TGTGCCAGCAGTTTCCCGGGACTAGCGGAAAAAGAGACCCAGTACTTC. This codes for CASSFPGLAEKETQYF.

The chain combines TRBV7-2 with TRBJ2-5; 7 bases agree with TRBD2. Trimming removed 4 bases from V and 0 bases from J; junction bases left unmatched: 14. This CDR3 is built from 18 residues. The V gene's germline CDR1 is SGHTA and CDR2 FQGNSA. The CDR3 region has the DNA TGTGCCAGCAGCTCCGGGGCTTTCTTTAGCGGGTACCAAGAGACCCAGTACTTC. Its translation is CASSSGAFFSGYQETQYF.

CDR3 nucleotides: TGTGCCAGCAGCTTAACCCACTACCAAGAGACCCAGTACTTC. Translation gives CASSLTHYQETQYF. The chain has TRBV7-8 and TRBJ2-5; unclear D gene. CDR3 size: 14 residues. CDR1 and CDR2 from the germline V gene are SGHVS and FQNEAQ. V lost 2 bases and J lost 0, with 7 bases in between.

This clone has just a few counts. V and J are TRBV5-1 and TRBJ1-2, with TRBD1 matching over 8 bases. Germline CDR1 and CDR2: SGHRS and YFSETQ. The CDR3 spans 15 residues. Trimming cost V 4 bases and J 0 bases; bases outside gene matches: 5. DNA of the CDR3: TGCGCCAGCAGCCTGGGACAGGCCACTAACTATGGCTACACCTTC. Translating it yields CASSLGQATNYGYTF.

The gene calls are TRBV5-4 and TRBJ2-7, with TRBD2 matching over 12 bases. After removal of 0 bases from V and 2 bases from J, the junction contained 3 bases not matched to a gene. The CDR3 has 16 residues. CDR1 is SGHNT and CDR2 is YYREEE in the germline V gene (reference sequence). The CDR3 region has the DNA TGTGCCAGCAGCTTGGGACTAGCGGGGGCCACCTACGAGCAGTACTTC. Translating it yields CASSLGLAGATYEQYF.

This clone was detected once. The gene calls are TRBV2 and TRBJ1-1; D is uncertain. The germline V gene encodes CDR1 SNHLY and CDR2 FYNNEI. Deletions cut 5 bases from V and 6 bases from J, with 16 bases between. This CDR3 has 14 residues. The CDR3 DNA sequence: TGTGCCAGCAGTAAAACAATATCGATCGCTGAAGCTTTCTTT. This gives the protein CASSKTISIAEAFF. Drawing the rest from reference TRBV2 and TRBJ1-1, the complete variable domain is EPEVTQTPSHQVTQMGQEVILRCVPISNHLYFYWYRQILGQKVEFLVSFYNNEISEKSEIFDDQFSVERPDGSNFTLKIRSTKLEDSAMYFCASSKTISIAEAFFGQGTRLTVV.

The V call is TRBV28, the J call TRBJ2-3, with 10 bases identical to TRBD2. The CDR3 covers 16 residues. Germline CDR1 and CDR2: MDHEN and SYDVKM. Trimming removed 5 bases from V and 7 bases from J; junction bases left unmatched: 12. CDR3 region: CASSLSTSGTGNTQYF. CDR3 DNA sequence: TGTGCCAGCAGTCTAAGCACTAGCGGGACAGGAAATACGCAGTATTTT. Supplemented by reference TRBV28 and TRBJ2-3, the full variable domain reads DVKVTQSSRYLVKRTGEKVFLECVQDMDHENMFWYRQDPGLGLRLIYFSYDVKMKEKGDIPEGYSVSREKKERFSLILESASTNQTSMYLCASSLSTSGTGNTQYFGPGTRLTVL.

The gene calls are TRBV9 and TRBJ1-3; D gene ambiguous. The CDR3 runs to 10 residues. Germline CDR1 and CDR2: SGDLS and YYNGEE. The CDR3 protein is CASSGNTIYF. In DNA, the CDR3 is TGTGCGAGCTCTGGAAACACCATATATTTT.